The sequence of this T cell receptor beta chain was determined in a study of OX40 agonist ivuxolimab in advanced cancers. Study outcomes and limitations: CD8+ T cells (on average) carried more expanded clones than CD4+ T cells.

After removal of 2 bases from V and 10 bases from J, the junction contained 17 bases not matched to a gene. This CDR3 has 17 amino acids. Germline V gives CDR1 LGHNA, CDR2 YNFKEQ. Clones were read by immunoSEQ multiplex PCR, and TCRdb kept only the in-frame ones, dropping some. In the table there are tens of thousands of clones, about 90% of which are singletons. Only one count was recorded for this clone. Its cognate antigen is unknown. The sequencing used CD4+ or CD8+ T cells sorted from blood, collected in a trial of the OX40 agonist ivuxolimab. The receptor's source is an adult with an advanced solid tumor such as melanoma, head and neck, liver or kidney cancer. This rearrangement joins TRBV4-2 to TRBJ2-1; 7 nucleotides align to TRBD2. The DNA of the CDR3 is TGTGCCAGCAGCCAACCCCCTGCCCTAGCGGCCCCCCCGGAGCAGTTCTTC. Its translation is CASSQPPALAAPPEQFF.